Listed below are T cell receptor beta chains from one sample, sequenced in a study of blood T cell repertoires in COVID-19. Produced via immunoSEQ multiplex PCR; TCRdb's table is partial and in-frame only. The sample has over 20,000 clones, 85% to 90% seen once. Sequenced sample: peripheral blood. The source is a man between 70 and 80 years old with acute or convalescent COVID-19. CDR3s include the opening cysteine and the closing phenylalanine or tryptophan. The D gene is left open where the match is weak. The size field is filled for only some rows; it gives once, few, many or a size class.

V gene: TRBV6-2/TRBV6-3
D gene: TRBD1
clone size: once
J gene: TRBJ1-6
CDR3 length: 15
CDR3 DNA: TGTGCCAGCAGTTTCGACAGGGTGGAAAACTCACCCCTCCACTTT
CDR3 protein: CASSFDRVENSPLHF

V gene: TRBV19
D gene: .
clone size: .
J gene: TRBJ2-1
CDR3 length: 14
CDR3 DNA: TGTGCCAGTAGTATGTGGGGGCGATCCAATGAGCAGTTCTTC
CDR3 protein: CASSMWGRSNEQFF

V gene: TRBV7-8
D gene: TRBD1
clone size: .
J gene: TRBJ1-1
CDR3 length: 15
CDR3 DNA: TGTGCCAGCAGCACCCGGGACAGGGTAACCACTGAAGCTTTCTTT
CDR3 protein: CASSTRDRVTTEAFF

V gene: TRBV7-6
D gene: TRBD1
clone size: .
J gene: TRBJ1-4
CDR3 length: 17
CDR3 DNA: TGTGCCAGCAGCCTTATAGCTGGGACAGGGACTAATGAAAAACTGTTTTTT
CDR3 protein: CASSLIAGTGTNEKLFF

V gene: TRBV6-5
D gene: TRBD1
clone size: .
J gene: TRBJ2-7
CDR3 length: 12
CDR3 DNA: TGTGCCAGCAGCCTTGACAGGGCTCAGCAGTACTTC
CDR3 protein: CASSLDRAQQYF

V gene: TRBV19
D gene: TRBD2
clone size: .
J gene: TRBJ2-1
CDR3 length: 16
CDR3 DNA: TGTGCCAGTAGTATATCTCCACTAGCGGGAGGGGGTGAGCAGTTCTTC
CDR3 protein: CASSISPLAGGGEQFF

V gene: TRBV25-1
D gene: TRBD1
clone size: once
J gene: TRBJ1-4
CDR3 length: 15
CDR3 DNA: TGTGCCAGCAGTGCCCGAGGGGGCACTAATGAAAAACTGTTTTTT
CDR3 protein: CASSARGGTNEKLFF

V gene: TRBV5-1
D gene: .
clone size: .
J gene: TRBJ2-3
CDR3 length: 14
CDR3 DNA: TGCGCCAGCAGCTTTGGACAACTCACAGATACGCAGTATTTT
CDR3 protein: CASSFGQLTDTQYF

V gene: TRBV28
D gene: TRBD2
clone size: few
J gene: TRBJ2-1
CDR3 length: 15
CDR3 DNA: TGTGCCAGCAGTTTACCCGGACTAGGTGTCCATGAGCAGTTCTTC
CDR3 protein: CASSLPGLGVHEQFF

V gene: TRBV5-1
D gene: TRBD2
clone size: .
J gene: TRBJ2-7
CDR3 length: 16
CDR3 DNA: TGCGCCAGCAGCCCCAAAGATAGCGGGAAGGGCTACGAGCAGTACTTC
CDR3 protein: CASSPKDSGKGYEQYF

V gene: TRBV21-1
D gene: .
clone size: once
J gene: TRBJ2-2
CDR3 length: 15
CDR3 DNA: TGTGCCAGCAGCAAAGAGGAGGTCGATGGCGGGGAGCTGTTTTTT
CDR3 protein: CASSKEEVDGGELFF

V gene: TRBV7-6
D gene: TRBD2
clone size: .
J gene: TRBJ2-5
CDR3 length: 16
CDR3 DNA: TGTGCCAGCAGCTTAGAGAGCGGGAGGGCCGGGGAGACCCAGTACTTC
CDR3 protein: CASSLESGRAGETQYF

V gene: TRBV27
D gene: .
clone size: few
J gene: TRBJ1-6
CDR3 length: 14
CDR3 DNA: TGTGCCAGCAGTCCGGACATAGCTAATTCACCCCTCCACTTT
CDR3 protein: CASSPDIANSPLHF

V gene: TRBV4-3
D gene: TRBD2
clone size: .
J gene: TRBJ2-1
CDR3 length: 17
CDR3 DNA: TGCGCCAGCAGCCAAGATCTCGGGGGGTCCGGGTACAATGAGCAGTTCTTC
CDR3 protein: CASSQDLGGSGYNEQFF

V gene: TRBV5-1
D gene: TRBD1
clone size: .
J gene: TRBJ2-1
CDR3 length: 14
CDR3 DNA: TGCGCCAGCAGCGGTAGACAGGGTACGGATGAGCAGTTCTTC
CDR3 protein: CASSGRQGTDEQFF

V gene: TRBV7-2
D gene: TRBD2
clone size: .
J gene: TRBJ2-7
CDR3 length: 15
CDR3 DNA: TGTGCCAGCAGCTTGGACGCGGCAGGGAGGGGTGAGCAGTACTTC
CDR3 protein: CASSLDAAGRGEQYF

V gene: TRBV10-2
D gene: TRBD1
clone size: .
J gene: TRBJ2-3
CDR3 length: 14
CDR3 DNA: TGCGCCAGCATAGACAGGGGGCTGGTAGATACGCAGTATTTT
CDR3 protein: CASIDRGLVDTQYF

V gene: TRBV7-9
D gene: TRBD1
clone size: .
J gene: TRBJ2-7
CDR3 length: 16
CDR3 DNA: TGTGCCAGCAGCCTCTTAGAAGGGGGCGCGAGGTACGAGCAGTACTTC
CDR3 protein: CASSLLEGGARYEQYF

V gene: TRBV6-5
D gene: .
clone size: .
J gene: TRBJ2-7
CDR3 length: 14
CDR3 DNA: TGTGCCAGCAGTTATAAAGCTCTCTCCTACGAGCAGTACTTC
CDR3 protein: CASSYKALSYEQYF

V gene: TRBV3-1/TRBV3-2
D gene: TRBD2
clone size: .
J gene: TRBJ2-6
CDR3 length: 17
CDR3 DNA: TGTGCCAGCAGCCAAGCCGGGGGGGCGCAGGGGGCCAACGTCCTGACTTTC
CDR3 protein: CASSQAGGAQGANVLTF

V gene: TRBV5-1
D gene: TRBD1
clone size: .
J gene: TRBJ1-1
CDR3 length: 16
CDR3 DNA: TGCGCCAGCAGCTCATCGGGACAGTTCATGAACACTGAAGCTTTCTTT
CDR3 protein: CASSSSGQFMNTEAFF

V gene: TRBV6-5
D gene: .
clone size: .
J gene: TRBJ2-2
CDR3 length: 14
CDR3 DNA: TGTGCCAGCCTTGGGACACTCAGCACCGGGGAGCTGTTTTTT
CDR3 protein: CASLGTLSTGELFF

V gene: TRBV7-6
D gene: .
clone size: .
J gene: TRBJ2-2
CDR3 length: 14
CDR3 DNA: TGTGCCAGCAGCTTAACAGTCAACACCGGGGAGCTGTTTTTT
CDR3 protein: CASSLTVNTGELFF

V gene: TRBV6-1
D gene: .
clone size: .
J gene: TRBJ1-1
CDR3 length: 15
CDR3 DNA: TGTGCCAGCAGTGAAAATAGGGGGATTAACACTGAAGCTTTCTTT
CDR3 protein: CASSENRGINTEAFF

V gene: TRBV24-1
D gene: TRBD2
clone size: .
J gene: TRBJ2-3
CDR3 length: 15
CDR3 DNA: TGTGCCACCAGCGGACTAGCGGGAGATGGAGATACGCAGTATTTT
CDR3 protein: CATSGLAGDGDTQYF

V gene: TRBV3-1/TRBV3-2
D gene: TRBD2
clone size: .
J gene: TRBJ2-1
CDR3 length: 17
CDR3 DNA: TGTGCCAGCAGAAGGACTGGAGGGACTAGGTCTGTGTATGAGCAGTTCTTC
CDR3 protein: CASRRTGGTRSVYEQFF

V gene: TRBV9
D gene: TRBD2
clone size: .
J gene: TRBJ2-3
CDR3 length: 18
CDR3 DNA: TGTGCCAGCAGCGTAGGACTAGCGGTACGGGCGGGCACAGATACGCAGTATTTT
CDR3 protein: CASSVGLAVRAGTDTQYF

V gene: TRBV19
D gene: .
clone size: .
J gene: TRBJ1-5
CDR3 length: 16
CDR3 DNA: TGTGCCAGTAGTAGAGTGGGGGCAGGAAGCAATCAGCCCCAGCATTTT
CDR3 protein: CASSRVGAGSNQPQHF

V gene: TRBV5-1
D gene: TRBD1
clone size: .
J gene: TRBJ2-7
CDR3 length: 15
CDR3 DNA: TGCGCCAGCAGCGAGCTCGGGACAGTCTCCTACGAGCAGTACTTC
CDR3 protein: CASSELGTVSYEQYF

V gene: TRBV19
D gene: .
clone size: .
J gene: TRBJ1-2
CDR3 length: 14
CDR3 DNA: TGTGCCAGTAGTATAAACAGTGCTAACTATGGCTACACCTTC
CDR3 protein: CASSINSANYGYTF

V gene: TRBV5-1
D gene: TRBD1
clone size: .
J gene: TRBJ2-7
CDR3 length: 14
CDR3 DNA: TGCGCCAGCAGCCGGACAGGGGGCATCTACGAGCAGTACTTC
CDR3 protein: CASSRTGGIYEQYF

V gene: TRBV5-4
D gene: .
clone size: once
J gene: TRBJ1-2
CDR3 length: 12
CDR3 DNA: TGTGCCAGCAGCTCACTAAACTATGGCTACACCTTC
CDR3 protein: CASSSLNYGYTF

V gene: TRBV3-1/TRBV3-2
D gene: TRBD2
clone size: once
J gene: TRBJ2-5
CDR3 length: 17
CDR3 DNA: TGTGCCAGCCCCCGGGAGGTTCAGCGCACCCTGGGAGAGACCCAGTACTTC
CDR3 protein: CASPREVQRTLGETQYF

V gene: TRBV20-1
D gene: .
clone size: .
J gene: TRBJ2-3
CDR3 length: 11
CDR3 DNA: TGCAGTGGGGAGATAGAAGATACGCAGTATTTT
CDR3 protein: CSGEIEDTQYF

V gene: TRBV3-1/TRBV3-2
D gene: .
clone size: .
J gene: TRBJ2-1
CDR3 length: 15
CDR3 DNA: TGTGCCAGCAGCCAAGAACAGGTCTCCTACAATGAGCAGTTCTTC
CDR3 protein: CASSQEQVSYNEQFF

V gene: TRBV10-3
D gene: TRBD1
clone size: .
J gene: TRBJ2-7
CDR3 length: 20
CDR3 DNA: TGTGCCATCAGTGATTACCCCAATCCTAGCCGGACAGGGGGCATCTACGAGCAGTACTTC
CDR3 protein: CAISDYPNPSRTGGIYEQYF

V gene: TRBV11-2
D gene: TRBD2
clone size: few
J gene: TRBJ2-7
CDR3 length: 15
CDR3 DNA: TGTGCCAGCAGCACCCCTAGCGGACCCTCCTACGAGCAGTACTTC
CDR3 protein: CASSTPSGPSYEQYF

V gene: TRBV6-5
D gene: .
clone size: .
J gene: TRBJ1-2
CDR3 length: 13
CDR3 DNA: TGTGCCAGCAGGCGACAGGCTAACTATGGCTACACCTTC
CDR3 protein: CASRRQANYGYTF

V gene: TRBV2
D gene: .
clone size: few
J gene: TRBJ2-1
CDR3 length: 17
CDR3 DNA: TGTGCCAGCCCTGGGGGCCGACACTGTTCCTTCTACAATGAGCAGTTCTTC
CDR3 protein: CASPGGRHCSFYNEQFF

V gene: TRBV27
D gene: .
clone size: .
J gene: TRBJ1-4
CDR3 length: 14
CDR3 DNA: TGTGCCAGCAGTGGGGCAGGGGCTAATGAAAAACTGTTTTTT
CDR3 protein: CASSGAGANEKLFF

V gene: TRBV27
D gene: TRBD2
clone size: .
J gene: TRBJ2-1
CDR3 length: 20
CDR3 DNA: TGTGCCAGCAGTTCCCGCCGCCTAGCGGGATCCCCTCTACGATGGGATGAGCAGTTCTTC
CDR3 protein: CASSSRRLAGSPLRWDEQFF

V gene: TRBV19
D gene: .
clone size: few
J gene: TRBJ1-1
CDR3 length: 14
CDR3 DNA: TGTGCCAGTAATTCAGTCAATATGAACACTGAAGCTTTCTTT
CDR3 protein: CASNSVNMNTEAFF

V gene: TRBV3-1/TRBV3-2
D gene: TRBD2
clone size: few
J gene: TRBJ2-1
CDR3 length: 16
CDR3 DNA: TGTGCCAGCAGCCATTGGGGTAGCGGGAGTAAAAATGAGCAGTTCTTC
CDR3 protein: CASSHWGSGSKNEQFF

V gene: TRBV10-3
D gene: TRBD1
clone size: once
J gene: TRBJ2-3
CDR3 length: 15
CDR3 DNA: TGTGCCATCCGACCGGAAGGACAGGCCACAGATACGCAGTATTTT
CDR3 protein: CAIRPEGQATDTQYF

V gene: TRBV7-9
D gene: TRBD2
clone size: few
J gene: TRBJ2-3
CDR3 length: 15
CDR3 DNA: TGTGCCAGCAAAAAAGCGGGAGTAGGCACAGATACGCAGTATTTT
CDR3 protein: CASKKAGVGTDTQYF

V gene: TRBV7-9
D gene: TRBD1
clone size: .
J gene: TRBJ1-1
CDR3 length: 16
CDR3 DNA: TGTGCCAGCAGCCCCCCCTACAAACAGGGGGTCGTTGAGGCTTTCTTT
CDR3 protein: CASSPPYKQGVVEAFF

V gene: TRBV27
D gene: TRBD1
clone size: once
J gene: TRBJ1-4
CDR3 length: 15
CDR3 DNA: TGTGCCAGCAGGTACCACAGGGGGCTTAATGAAAAACTGTTTTTT
CDR3 protein: CASRYHRGLNEKLFF

V gene: TRBV27
D gene: .
clone size: once
J gene: TRBJ1-3
CDR3 length: 15
CDR3 DNA: TGTGCCAGCAGTCCATTTCGGGACTCTGGAAACACCATATATTTT
CDR3 protein: CASSPFRDSGNTIYF

V gene: TRBV5-6
D gene: TRBD1
clone size: .
J gene: TRBJ2-3
CDR3 length: 17
CDR3 DNA: TGTGCCAGCAGCTTGGAGCGCGGACAGGGGCTTGCAGATACGCAGTATTTT
CDR3 protein: CASSLERGQGLADTQYF

V gene: TRBV18
D gene: TRBD2
clone size: .
J gene: TRBJ2-5
CDR3 length: 13
CDR3 DNA: TGTGCCAGCTCACCGCTGGGACTAGCGGACGCCTACTTC
CDR3 protein: CASSPLGLADAYF

V gene: TRBV3-1/TRBV3-2
D gene: TRBD2
clone size: .
J gene: TRBJ2-5
CDR3 length: 16
CDR3 DNA: TGTGCCAGCAGCCAAAACCCGGGACTAGCGGGAGAGACCCAGTACTTC
CDR3 protein: CASSQNPGLAGETQYF

V gene: TRBV19
D gene: .
clone size: .
J gene: TRBJ1-4
CDR3 length: 11
CDR3 DNA: TGTGCCAGTAGTTCCTATGAAAAACTGTTTTTT
CDR3 protein: CASSSYEKLFF

V gene: TRBV28
D gene: .
clone size: .
J gene: TRBJ2-7
CDR3 length: 12
CDR3 DNA: TGTGCCAGCAGCGGTATATCCTACGAGCAGTACTTC
CDR3 protein: CASSGISYEQYF

V gene: TRBV5-1
D gene: .
clone size: .
J gene: TRBJ1-1
CDR3 length: 13
CDR3 DNA: TGCGCCAGCAGGTGGGAGGGGGAGGGTGAAGCTTTCTTT
CDR3 protein: CASRWEGEGEAFF